The next 32 T cell receptor beta chains were all read from a single sample in a study of T cell responses to AZD1222 COVID-19 vaccine. The protocol was immunoSEQ multiplex PCR, while the TCRdb copy is restricted to in-frame clones and leaves out a portion. In the table there are around 130,000 clones, 88% of which are singletons. Sequencing was performed on peripheral blood, taken on day 0 of MenACWY control vaccination. The receptors derive from an adult in good health.

The rearrangement links TRBV3-1 (or the pseudogene TRBV3-2) to TRBJ1-3, with 7 bases that match TRBD1. Germline CDR1 and CDR2: LGHDT and YNNKEL (reference sequence). V trimming: 1 base; J trimming: 4 bases; junction bases outside the gene matches: 4. This CDR3 has 15 amino acids. The CDR3 coding sequence is TGTGCCAGCAGCCAAGGACAGGGTCGCGGAAACACCATATATTTT. The encoded protein is CASSQGQGRGNTIYF.

The rearrangement links TRBV5-4 to TRBJ1-2; D might be TRBD1 (5 bases). Trimming took 0 bases from V and 0 from J, leaving 9 bases between them. The CDR3 totals 15 residues. Germline V gene lookup returns CDR1 SGHNT and CDR2 YYREEE (reference sequence). This CDR3 reads CASSLVGEANYGYTF. The CDR3, as DNA: TGTGCCAGCAGCTTGGTAGGGGAAGCTAACTATGGCTACACCTTC.

The J gene is TRBJ2-7, the V gene TRBV19; 9 positions agree with TRBD2. V gave up 6 bases and J gave up 2 bases; unmatched junction bases: 8. This CDR3 has 15 residues. CDR1 and CDR2 (germline): LNHDA, SQIVND (reference sequence). The CDR3 DNA sequence: TGTGCCAGTAGAAAATTGGCGGGAGGGCCCTACGAGCAGTACTTC. Translated: CASRKLAGGPYEQYF.

The V gene is TRBV7-8, the J gene TRBJ2-2; 9 nucleotides line up with TRBD1. The CDR3 is 14 amino acids. Germline V gene data show CDR1 as SGHVS and CDR2 as FQNEAQ. The V segment lost 7 bases and the J segment 5 bases; nucleotides outside the gene matches: 5. The CDR3 reads CASTRQGGTGELFF. In DNA, the CDR3 is TGTGCCAGCACCCGACAGGGGGGGACCGGGGAGCTGTTTTTT.

The J gene is TRBJ1-1, the V gene TRBV14, with a weak D call TRBD1 (5 bases). V was cut by 3 bases and J by 5 bases, with 10 bases left in between. The CDR3 consists of 13 residues. Per germline, CDR1 SGHDN and CDR2 FVKESK. The CDR3 DNA reads TGTGCCAGCAGCCACGGAAGGGGAACTGAAGCTTTCTTT. It is translated as CASSHGRGTEAFF.

The CDR3 sequence: CASSGPTVRQPQHF. CDR3 nucleotides: TGTGCCAGCAGTGGACCCACGGTACGGCAGCCCCAGCATTTT. This chain joins TRBV6-4 and TRBJ1-5; D ambiguous. The CDR3 loop spans 14 amino acids. V lost 4 bases, J lost 7 bases, and 14 bases lay in between. In germline, CDR1 is MRHNA, CDR2 SNTAGT.

The chain has TRBV4-2 and TRBJ2-3, with 7 positions matching TRBD2. V lost 0 bases, J lost 2 bases, and 5 bases stayed unmatched. The CDR3 is 16 residues long. Germline CDR1 is LGHNA and CDR2 is YNFKEQ. This CDR3 is CASSQDMLAVTDTQYF. CDR3 bases: TGTGCCAGCAGCCAAGATATGCTAGCGGTCACAGATACGCAGTATTTT.

The V gene is TRBV11-2, the J gene TRBJ1-1; no definite D call. V was pared by 5 bases and J by 6 bases, with 16 bases between. The CDR3 covers 14 residues. CDR1 is SGHAT, CDR2 FQNNGV, per germline. The CDR3 region has the DNA TGTGCCAGCAGCCCAACTGGACTGTTCGCTGAAGCTTTCTTT. It codes for CASSPTGLFAEAFF. Full variable domain (outside the CDR3, taken from reference TRBV11-2 and TRBJ1-1): EAGVAQSPRYKIIEKRQSVAFWCNPISGHATLYWYQQILGQGPKLLIQFQNNGVVDDSQLPKDRFSAERLKGVDSTLKIQPAKLEDSAVYLCASSPTGLFAEAFFGQGTRLTVV.

The V gene is TRBV7-2, the J gene TRBJ2-7, with TRBD2 as a possible D gene (5 bases). This CDR3 is 18 amino acids long. V was trimmed by 2 bases and J by 0 bases, leaving 20 bases between them. Looked up from germline, CDR1 is SGHTA and CDR2 is FQGNSA. CDR3 coding DNA: TGTGCCAGCAGCTTAAACCGCGGCGGGCAGTTGGCCTCCTACGAGCAGTACTTC. This codes for CASSLNRGGQLASYEQYF.

The chain carries TRBV5-4 and TRBJ2-2; D possibly corresponds to TRBD2 (5 bases). Germline V CDR1 and CDR2: SGHNT, YYREEE (reference sequence). V gave up 4 bases and J gave up 8 bases, with 18 bases separating them. This CDR3 region has 15 residues. CDR3 nucleotides: TGTGCCAGCAGCCAGGCTACTAGGTGGCCTGGGGAGCTGTTTTTT. Residues: CASSQATRWPGELFF.

J is TRBJ2-3 and V is TRBV7-8; no clear D gene. CDR1 is SGHVS, CDR2 FQNEAQ, per germline. Trimming cost V 5 bases and J 5 bases, with 11 bases left between them. The CDR3 length is 13 residues. The CDR3 protein is CASSPTTGDTQYF. The DNA of the CDR3 is TGTGCCAGCAGCCCAACAACCGGAGATACGCAGTATTTT.

V gene TRBV29-1 combines with J gene TRBJ2-1; D uncertain. The germline V gene encodes CDR1 SQVTM and CDR2 ANQGSEA. This CDR3 contains 12 residues. The V gene lost 3 bases and the J gene lost 3 bases, with 6 bases spanning the gap. The CDR3 coding sequence is TGCAGCGTTGAGGGGAACTACAATGAGCAGTTCTTC. Amino acids: CSVEGNYNEQFF.

The chain uses TRBV18 and TRBJ2-7; D may correspond to TRBD1 or TRBD2 (5 bases each). Looked up from germline, CDR1 is KGHSH and CDR2 is LQKENI. The length of the CDR3 is 14 residues. V lost 1 base and J 2 bases, leaving 9 bases between the germline ends. DNA for the CDR3: TGTGCCAGCTCACCACGGACGGGGCCCTACGAGCAGTACTTC. This gives the protein CASSPRTGPYEQYF.

The chain couples TRBV5-1 to TRBJ2-2, with 7 bases matching TRBD2. The germline CDR1 and CDR2 sequences are SGHRS and YFSETQ. Germline trimming cut 10 bases from V and 2 bases from J; bases unmatched to any gene: 8. This CDR3 is 14 amino acids long. CDR3 nucleotides: TGCGCCGGAAGAGCGGGATTAAACACCGGGGAGCTGTTTTTT. It is translated as CAGRAGLNTGELFF.

The rearrangement joins TRBV3-1 (or the pseudogene TRBV3-2) to TRBJ2-7, with D perhaps assigned TRBD1 or TRBD2 (5 bases each). Trimming shortened V by 4 bases and J by 0 bases, and 13 bases separated the two germline ends. Per the germline V gene, CDR1 is LGHDT and CDR2 is YNNKEL (reference sequence). CDR3 length: 15 amino acids. The CDR3 nucleotides are TGTGCCAGCAGCCCTTGGGACCGCGGCTCCTACGAGCAGTACTTC. As protein: CASSPWDRGSYEQYF.

The rearrangement links TRBV29-1 to TRBJ2-7; 10 bases fit TRBD1. The CDR3 runs 14 residues. CDR1 is SQVTM, CDR2 ANQGSEA, per germline. V lost 5 bases to trimming and J lost 4 bases; unmatched junction nucleotides: 8. The CDR3 loop reads CSVLDRGLGYEQYF. The CDR3 DNA is TGCAGCGTTTTAGACAGGGGGCTAGGGTACGAGCAGTACTTC.

V gene TRBV5-4 combines with J gene TRBJ2-2; D may be TRBD2 (5 bases). Germline lookup yields CDR1 SGHNT and CDR2 YYREEE (reference sequence). Between the trimmed V and J ends, which lost 6 bases and 4 bases, there was a span of 13 bases. The CDR3 consists of 14 residues. Here the CDR3 reads CASTRGSPTGELFF. The DNA for the CDR3 is TGTGCCAGCACCCGGGGATCCCCCACCGGGGAGCTGTTTTTT.

This chain links TRBV4-2 with TRBJ1-4, with 7 bases aligning to TRBD1. Germline V gene sequence: CDR1 LGHNA, CDR2 YNFKEQ. V was pared by 0 bases and J by 7 bases, with 8 bases of the junction left unmatched. This CDR3 spans 16 amino acids. CDR3 amino acids: CASSQEGGGAGEKLFF. For the CDR3, the DNA is TGTGCCAGCAGCCAAGAAGGAGGGGGCGCGGGTGAAAAACTGTTTTTT.

This clone was detected only once. The J gene is TRBJ1-5, the V gene TRBV28; D uncertain. The germline V gene encodes CDR1 MDHEN and CDR2 SYDVKM. Trimming removed 10 bases at V and 11 bases at J, with 12 bases between. The CDR3 consists of 10 residues. CDR3 nucleotides: TGTGCCACTCGGGGTCCGGCCCAGCATTTT. Protein: CATRGPAQHF. Using reference TRBV28 and TRBJ1-5 for the parts outside the CDR3, the full variable domain is DVKVTQSSRYLVKRTGEKVFLECVQDMDHENMFWYRQDPGLGLRLIYFSYDVKMKEKGDIPEGYSVSREKKERFSLILESASTNQTSMYLCATRGPAQHFGDGTRLSIL.

This clone was recorded only once. The chain joins TRBV10-3 to TRBJ1-3; no clear D. V shed 0 bases and J shed 4 bases, with 7 bases lying between them. The CDR3 loop spans 14 amino acids. Germline V CDR1 and CDR2: ENHRY, SYGVKD. CDR3: CAISESGRGNTIYF. The CDR3 DNA is TGTGCCATCAGTGAGTCTGGCAGGGGAAACACCATATATTTT.

V gene TRBV20-1 combines with J gene TRBJ2-7, with a weak D call TRBD2 (6 bases). Trimming pared 3 bases from V and 3 bases from J, leaving 15 bases between. The CDR3 loop spans 14 amino acids. Germline-derived CDR1 and CDR2 are DFQATT and SNEGSKA (reference sequence). The CDR3 DNA reads TGCAGTGCTAGTGGGTGGGAGGACGACTACGAGCAGTACTTC. The encoded protein is CSASGWEDDYEQYF.

This chain uses TRBV24-1 with TRBJ2-3; possibly TRBD2 for D (7 bases). Germline V CDR1 and CDR2: KGHDR, SFDVKD. V lost 2 bases, J lost 8 bases, and 19 bases lay in between. The length of the CDR3 is 16 residues. The DNA for the CDR3 is TGTGCCACCAGTGATTCGGGAACAGGGAGGGGGTTTACGCAGTATTTT. This sequence encodes CATSDSGTGRGFTQYF.

V is TRBV5-4 and J is TRBJ2-3; 9 positions agree with TRBD2. The junction had 16 bases not matched to a gene; V was cut back by 0 bases and J by 8 bases. The CDR3 covers 18 residues. The germline CDR1 and CDR2 sequences are SGHNT and YYREEE (reference sequence). CDR3 in amino acids: CASSLGVGGSGSGVTQYF. For the CDR3, the DNA is TGTGCCAGCAGCTTGGGCGTTGGTGGTAGCGGGAGCGGAGTTACGCAGTATTTT. Based on the CDR3 plus reference TRBV5-4 and TRBJ2-3, the full variable domain is ETGVTQSPTHLIKTRGQQVTLRCSSQSGHNTVSWYQQALGQGPQFIFQYYREEENGRGNFPPRFSGLQFPNYSSELNVNALELDDSALYLCASSLGVGGSGSGVTQYFGPGTRLTVL.

The chain combines TRBV6-2 or TRBV6-3 with TRBJ1-4; 8 bases line up with TRBD1. V lost 5 bases to trimming and J lost 5 bases; unmatched junction nucleotides: 7. CDR1 is MNHEY and CDR2 is SVGEGT in the germline V gene. This CDR3 is built from 15 residues. This CDR3 reads CASSRTGTGNEKLFF. The CDR3 DNA reads TGTGCCAGCAGTAGAACCGGGACAGGCAATGAAAAACTGTTTTTT.

The table lists this clone with a few counts. The J gene is TRBJ2-7, the V gene TRBV2, with unresolved D. The ends were cut back, 4 bases at V and 7 bases at J, with 8 bases in the middle. This CDR3 has 11 amino acids. Germline V gives CDR1 SNHLY, CDR2 FYNNEI. Here the CDR3 DNA reads TGTGCCAGCAGTGTCCACGGGGAGCAGTACTTC. Its translation: CASSVHGEQYF.

This clone was recorded a few times. The V and J genes are TRBV19 and TRBJ1-6; 11 bases are shared with TRBD1. The CDR3 covers 14 residues. CDR1 and CDR2 from the germline V gene are LNHDA and SQIVND (reference sequence). Losses at the gene ends were 6 bases for V and 9 bases for J; bases not matched to a gene: 4. Here the CDR3 DNA reads TGTGCCAGTAGAGGACAGGGGGCCGGTTCACCCCTCCACTTT. Translating gives CASRGQGAGSPLHF.

The V call is TRBV24-1, the J call TRBJ2-1; D call uncertain. Per the germline V gene, CDR1 is KGHDR and CDR2 is SFDVKD. The V and J ends lost 12 bases and 7 bases respectively, with 18 bases between them. This CDR3 is 13 amino acids long. In DNA, the CDR3 is TGTGCCTCGGGCGGCCCGGCCCTTAATGAGCAGTTCTTC. Translating it yields CASGGPALNEQFF.

This clone was observed a single time. The V gene is TRBV5-5, the J gene TRBJ2-2; 7 bases fit TRBD1. The germline V gene encodes CDR1 SGHKS and CDR2 YYEKEE (reference sequence). There are 17 residues in the CDR3. Trimming at V came to 4 bases and at J to 9 bases, leaving 18 bases not matched to a gene. The CDR3 loop reads CASSPVRDSLPTRELFF. For the CDR3, the DNA is TGTGCCAGCAGCCCAGTCCGGGACAGTCTTCCCACTCGGGAGCTGTTTTTT.

The rearrangement links TRBV9 to TRBJ2-3; TRBD2 matches 10 bases. From germline, CDR1 is SGDLS and CDR2 YYNGEE. With 0 bases clipped from V and 4 bases from J, the junction kept 2 bases outside the gene matches. This CDR3 is 15 amino acids long. This CDR3 is CASSVASGSPDTQYF. The CDR3 DNA reads TGTGCCAGCAGCGTAGCTAGCGGGAGTCCAGATACGCAGTATTTT.

This rearrangement joins TRBV7-9 to TRBJ1-3; D ambiguous. Trimming removed 3 bases from V and 5 bases from J, with 8 bases in between. The CDR3 runs to 13 residues. Per germline, CDR1 SEHNR and CDR2 FQNEAQ (reference sequence). The CDR3 sequence: CASSLVVRNTIYF. The CDR3 nucleotides read TGTGCCAGCAGCTTGGTCGTCAGAAACACCATATATTTT.

This clone was detected only a few times. The V and J genes are TRBV20-1 and TRBJ2-7, with D unclear. Trimming removed 3 bases at V and 2 bases at J, with 14 bases between. From germline, CDR1 is DFQATT and CDR2 SNEGSKA (reference sequence). The length of the CDR3 is 14 residues. The CDR3 reads CSASNPTQTYEQYF. DNA of the CDR3: TGCAGTGCTAGTAATCCGACCCAGACCTACGAGCAGTACTTC.

V is TRBV2 and J is TRBJ1-5; no clear D. CDR1 is SNHLY and CDR2 is FYNNEI in the germline V gene. CDR3 length: 13 amino acids. The germline V and J ends were trimmed by 5 bases and 1 base, with 6 bases remaining between them. CDR3 bases: TGTGCCAGCAGTCCGACCAGCAATCAGCCCCAGCATTTT. Amino acid sequence: CASSPTSNQPQHF.